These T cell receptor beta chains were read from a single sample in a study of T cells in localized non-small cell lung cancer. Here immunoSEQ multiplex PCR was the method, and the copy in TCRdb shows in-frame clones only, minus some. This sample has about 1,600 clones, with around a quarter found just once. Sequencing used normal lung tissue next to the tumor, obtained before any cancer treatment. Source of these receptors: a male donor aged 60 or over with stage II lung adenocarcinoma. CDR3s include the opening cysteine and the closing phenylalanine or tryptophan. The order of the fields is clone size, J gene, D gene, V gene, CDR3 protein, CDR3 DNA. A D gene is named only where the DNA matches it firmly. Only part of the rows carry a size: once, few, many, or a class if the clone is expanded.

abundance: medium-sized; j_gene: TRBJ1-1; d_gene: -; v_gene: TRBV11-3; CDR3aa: CASSLVRPWDTEAFF; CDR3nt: TGTGCCAGCAGCTTGGTACGGCCGTGGGACACTGAAGCTTTCTTT
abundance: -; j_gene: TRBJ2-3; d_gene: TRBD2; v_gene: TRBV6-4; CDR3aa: CASSGTSGGTDTQYF; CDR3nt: TGTGCCAGCAGTGGGACTAGCGGGGGCACAGATACGCAGTATTTT
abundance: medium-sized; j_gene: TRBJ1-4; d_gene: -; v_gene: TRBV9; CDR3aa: CASSVGQPGAEKLFF; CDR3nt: TGTGCCAGCAGCGTAGGTCAACCCGGAGCGGAAAAACTGTTTTTT
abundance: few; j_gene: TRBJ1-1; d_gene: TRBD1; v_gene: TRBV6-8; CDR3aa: CASKARQGAEAFF; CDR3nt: TGTGCCAGCAAGGCAAGACAGGGCGCTGAAGCTTTCTTT
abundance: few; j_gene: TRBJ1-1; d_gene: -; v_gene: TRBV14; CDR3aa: CASSQGWTEAFF; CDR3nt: TGTGCCAGCAGCCAAGGGTGGACTGAAGCTTTCTTT
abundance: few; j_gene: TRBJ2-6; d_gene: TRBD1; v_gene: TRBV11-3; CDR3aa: CASRLTGSGANVLTF; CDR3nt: TGTGCCAGCAGGTTGACAGGGTCTGGGGCCAACGTCCTGACTTTC
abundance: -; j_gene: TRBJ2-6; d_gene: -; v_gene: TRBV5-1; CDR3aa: CASSQESRDSGANVLTF; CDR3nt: TGCGCCAGCAGCCAAGAAAGTAGGGATTCTGGGGCCAACGTCCTGACTTTC
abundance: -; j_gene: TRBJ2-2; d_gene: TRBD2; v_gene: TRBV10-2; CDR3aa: CASLDLGGGTIGTGELFF; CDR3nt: TGCGCCAGCCTGGACCTTGGGGGAGGGACGATTGGAACCGGGGAGCTGTTTTTT
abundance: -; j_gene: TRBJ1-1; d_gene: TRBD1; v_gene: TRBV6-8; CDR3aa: CASSYAGGLNTEAFF; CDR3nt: TGTGCCAGCAGTTACGCAGGGGGATTGAACACTGAAGCTTTCTTT
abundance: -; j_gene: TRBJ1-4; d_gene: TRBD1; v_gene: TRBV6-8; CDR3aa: CASSLDRATNEKLFF; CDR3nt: TGTGCCAGCAGTTTGGACAGGGCGACTAATGAAAAACTGTTTTTT
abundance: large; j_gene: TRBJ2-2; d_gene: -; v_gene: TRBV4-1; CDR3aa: CASSQLEGDYFAGELFF; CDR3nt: TGCGCCAGCAGCCAACTAGAGGGGGACTACTTCGCCGGGGAGCTGTTTTTT
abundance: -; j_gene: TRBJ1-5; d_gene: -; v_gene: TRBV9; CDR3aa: CASSVSRAPNQPQHF; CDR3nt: TGTGCCAGCAGCGTTAGTCGGGCCCCCAATCAGCCCCAGCATTTT
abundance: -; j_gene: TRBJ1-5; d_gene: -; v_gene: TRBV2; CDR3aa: CASSDQLLRQHF; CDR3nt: TGTGCCAGCAGTGATCAGCTGCTTCGCCAGCATTTT
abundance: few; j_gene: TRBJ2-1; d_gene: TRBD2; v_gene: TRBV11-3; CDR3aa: CASSGGGPGTTNYNEQFF; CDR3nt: TGTGCCAGCAGCGGGGGGGGTCCCGGGACTACTAACTACAATGAGCAGTTCTTC
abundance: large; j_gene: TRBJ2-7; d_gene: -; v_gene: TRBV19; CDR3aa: CASMDTNAYEQYF; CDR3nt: TGTGCCAGTATGGACACTAACGCCTACGAGCAGTACTTC
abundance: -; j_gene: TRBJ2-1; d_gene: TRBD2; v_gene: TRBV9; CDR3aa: CASSPLGSSGGASEQFF; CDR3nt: TGTGCCAGCAGCCCTTTGGGGTCTAGCGGGGGGGCCAGTGAGCAGTTCTTC
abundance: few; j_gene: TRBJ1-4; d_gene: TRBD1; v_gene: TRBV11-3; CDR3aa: CASSLNVGTGLEKLFF; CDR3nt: TGTGCCAGCAGCTTAAATGTCGGGACAGGGCTTGAAAAACTGTTTTTT
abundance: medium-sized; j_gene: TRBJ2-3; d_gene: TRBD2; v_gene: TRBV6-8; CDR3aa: CASSDSRGGTDTQYF; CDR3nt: TGTGCCAGCAGTGACTCGCGGGGGGGCACAGATACGCAGTATTTT
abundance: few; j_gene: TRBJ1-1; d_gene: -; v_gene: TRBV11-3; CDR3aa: CASSLDVRGNTEAFF; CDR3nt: TGTGCCAGCAGCTTAGATGTTCGGGGGAACACTGAAGCTTTCTTT
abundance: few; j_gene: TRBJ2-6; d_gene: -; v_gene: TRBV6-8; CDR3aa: CASSNYRDPRGSGANVLTF; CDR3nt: TGTGCCAGCAGTAACTACCGGGACCCCCGGGGGTCTGGGGCCAACGTCCTGACTTTC
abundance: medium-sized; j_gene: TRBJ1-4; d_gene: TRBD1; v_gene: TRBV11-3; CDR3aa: CASSFPGQWPEKLFF; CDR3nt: TGTGCCAGCAGCTTCCCGGGACAGTGGCCCGAAAAACTGTTTTTT
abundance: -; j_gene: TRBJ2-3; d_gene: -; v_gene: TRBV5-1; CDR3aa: CASRSISSTDTQYF; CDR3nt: TGCGCCAGCAGGTCCATCTCTAGCACAGATACGCAGTATTTT
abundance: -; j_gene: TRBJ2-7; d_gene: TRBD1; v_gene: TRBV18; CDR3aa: CASSSQTGGDEQYF; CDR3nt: TGTGCCAGCTCGTCCCAAACAGGGGGCGACGAGCAGTACTTC
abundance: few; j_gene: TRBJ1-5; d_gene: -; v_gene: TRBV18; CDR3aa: CASSPDRAVQPQHF; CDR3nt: TGTGCCAGCTCACCAGACCGGGCCGTCCAGCCCCAGCATTTT
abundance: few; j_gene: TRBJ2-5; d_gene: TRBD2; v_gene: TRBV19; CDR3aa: CASSPSASGGETQYF; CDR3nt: TGTGCCAGTAGCCCCTCGGCTAGCGGGGGAGAGACCCAGTACTTC
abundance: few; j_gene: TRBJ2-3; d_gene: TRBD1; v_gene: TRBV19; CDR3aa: CASSTNRGRDTQYF; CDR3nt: TGTGCCAGTAGTACGAACAGGGGGCGAGATACGCAGTATTTT
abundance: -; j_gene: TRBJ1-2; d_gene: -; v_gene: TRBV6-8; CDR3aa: CASSSQGGDGYTF; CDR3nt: TGTGCCAGCAGTTCACAGGGAGGGGATGGCTACACCTTC
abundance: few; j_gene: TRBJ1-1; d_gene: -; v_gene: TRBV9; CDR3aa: CASTQRQRNTEAFF; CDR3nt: TGTGCCAGCACCCAGAGGCAGAGGAACACTGAAGCTTTCTTT
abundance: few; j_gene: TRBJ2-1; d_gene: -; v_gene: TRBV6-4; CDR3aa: CASSRRGRAYNEQFF; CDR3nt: TGTGCCAGCAGCCGCAGGGGTAGGGCCTACAATGAGCAGTTCTTC
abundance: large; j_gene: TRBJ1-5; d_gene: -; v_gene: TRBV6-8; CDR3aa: CASVEQPSNQPQHF; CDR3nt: TGTGCCAGCGTCGAGCAGCCTAGCAATCAGCCCCAGCATTTT
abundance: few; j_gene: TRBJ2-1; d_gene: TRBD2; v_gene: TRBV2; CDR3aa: CASSYSSGGENEQFF; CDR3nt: TGTGCCAGCAGTTACTCTAGCGGGGGGGAAAATGAGCAGTTCTTC
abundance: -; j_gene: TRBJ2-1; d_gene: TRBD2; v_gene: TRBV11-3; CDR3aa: CASSGGLAGAEQFF; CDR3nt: TGTGCCAGCAGCGGGGGACTAGCGGGGGCTGAGCAGTTCTTC
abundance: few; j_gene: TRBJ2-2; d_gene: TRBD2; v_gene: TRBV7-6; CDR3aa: CASSSPSGGDTGELFF; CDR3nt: TGTGCCAGCAGCTCCCCCAGTGGGGGGGACACCGGGGAGCTGTTTTTT
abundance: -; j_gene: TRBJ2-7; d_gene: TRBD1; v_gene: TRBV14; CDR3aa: CASSQVTGGAGQYF; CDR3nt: TGTGCCAGCAGCCAGGTCACAGGGGGCGCTGGGCAGTACTTC
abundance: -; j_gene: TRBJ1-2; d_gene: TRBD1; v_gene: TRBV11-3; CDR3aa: CASSIFNLDRGRSYGYTF; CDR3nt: TGTGCCAGCAGCATATTCAATCTCGACAGGGGGCGAAGTTATGGCTACACCTTC
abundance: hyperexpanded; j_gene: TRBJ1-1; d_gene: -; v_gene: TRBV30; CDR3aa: CAWSVGGNTEAFF; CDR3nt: TGTGCCTGGAGTGTAGGAGGGAACACTGAAGCTTTCTTT
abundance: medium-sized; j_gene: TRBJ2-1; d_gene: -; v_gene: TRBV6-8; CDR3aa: CASSRRGRGYNEQFF; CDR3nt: TGTGCCAGCAGCCGCAGGGGAAGGGGATACAATGAGCAGTTCTTC